The 32 T cell receptor beta chains in this list originate from one sample, sequenced in a study of cytomegalovirus exposure and HLA in healthy donors. Researchers ran the PCR with 60 Vbeta and 13 Jbeta primers. Libraries were prepared by immunoSEQ multiplex PCR; TCRdb keeps only in-frame clonotypes and omits some of them. The table has 150,000 to 200,000 clones, 87% seen once. Sequenced input: PBMCs. The receptors derive from a girl under two years old in good health and CMV-seronegative.

This clone was recorded only once. The chain couples TRBV19 to TRBJ2-5, with TRBD2 identical over 13 bases. With V trimmed by 4 bases and J by 5 bases, 10 bases remained unmatched. CDR3 length: 17 residues. CDR1 and CDR2 (germline): LNHDA, SQIVND (reference sequence). The CDR3: CASSTNYGTSGKETQYF. CDR3 DNA: TGTGCCAGTAGTACCAACTACGGGACTAGCGGGAAGGAGACCCAGTACTTC.

The CDR3 DNA sequence: TGTGCCAGCGGACAGGGAAGAACCGGGGAGCTGTTTTTT. Translated, it gives CASGQGRTGELFF. This chain connects TRBV19 to TRBJ2-2; 8 nucleotides align to TRBD1. J lost 5 bases, V lost 9 bases, and 5 bases had no gene match. Per the germline V gene, CDR1 is LNHDA and CDR2 is SQIVND (reference sequence). The CDR3 is made up of 13 amino acids.

This clone came up once. The V and J genes are TRBV2 and TRBJ2-5; D might be TRBD2 (5 bases). The CDR3 sequence is 13 residues long. Germline V gene data show CDR1 as SNHLY and CDR2 as FYNNEI. The V gene lost 6 bases and the J gene lost 5 bases, with 13 bases spanning the gap. The CDR3 protein is CASSSLSGETQYF. DNA for the CDR3: TGTGCCAGCAGCTCCCTCTCGGGGGAGACCCAGTACTTC.

This clone was seen only once. The gene calls are TRBV19 and TRBJ2-1; 10 bases map to TRBD1. Unmatched junction bases numbered 3, after V lost 1 base and J lost 3 bases. The CDR3 has 16 residues. CDR1 and CDR2 from the germline V gene are LNHDA and SQIVND (reference sequence). CDR3 nucleotide sequence: TGTGCCAGTAGTATAGGACAGGGGGCGGTCTACAATGAGCAGTTCTTC. It specifies CASSIGQGAVYNEQFF.

CDR3 loop: CASSLRQGVGSPLHF. The CDR3 DNA sequence: TGTGCCAGTAGTCTGCGACAGGGAGTAGGTTCACCCCTCCACTTT. This chain connects TRBV19 to TRBJ1-6, with 7 bases matching TRBD1. This CDR3 region has 15 residues. Germline values: CDR1 LNHDA, CDR2 SQIVND (reference sequence). Trimming removed 5 bases from V and 9 bases from J; junction bases left unmatched: 10.

This clone was found a few times. The junction differs from germline at one of its ends, possibly a read error. The chain employs TRBV7-9 and TRBJ2-1, with D perhaps matching TRBD2 (5 bases). Germline CDR1 is SEHNR and CDR2 is FQNEAQ (reference sequence). The CDR3 length is 14 residues. Here the CDR3 DNA reads TGTTCCAGCAGCTTAGACAAGGGAACTAGGGAGCAGTTCTTC. Protein: CSSSLDKGTREQFF.

Here the CDR3 reads CASREPGTSGVHEQFF. The CDR3 bases are TGTGCCAGCAGGGAACCCGGGACTAGCGGGGTTCATGAGCAGTTCTTC. The rearrangement links TRBV5-4 to TRBJ2-1, with 13 bases matching TRBD2. The CDR3 has 16 amino acids. After removal of 5 bases from V and 8 bases from J, the junction contained 10 bases not matched to a gene. Germline loops: CDR1 SGHNT, CDR2 YYREEE (reference sequence).

The chain uses TRBV4-2 and TRBJ1-5; weak D call: TRBD1 (6 bases). V was trimmed by 0 bases and J by 2 bases, leaving 17 bases between them. This CDR3 is built from 18 residues. Germline CDR1 is LGHNA and CDR2 is YNFKEQ. The CDR3 sequence is CASSQDVSGAAGNQPQHF. In DNA form, the CDR3 reads TGTGCCAGCAGCCAAGACGTGTCAGGGGCGGCGGGCAATCAGCCCCAGCATTTT.

V gene TRBV7-9 combines with J gene TRBJ1-3; unclear D gene. The CDR3 totals 16 residues. Trimming pared 5 bases from V and 0 bases from J, leaving 14 bases between. The germline CDR1 and CDR2 sequences are SEHNR and FQNEAQ (reference sequence). The CDR3 region has the DNA TGTGCCAGCAGCCCTGGACTAACAAGCTCTGGAAACACCATATATTTT. Its translation is CASSPGLTSSGNTIYF.

The genes are TRBV5-1 and TRBJ2-2, with 10 positions matching TRBD2. The CDR3 sequence is 19 residues long. With V trimmed by 4 bases and J by 6 bases, 18 bases remained unmatched. Germline CDR1 and CDR2: SGHRS and YFSETQ. CDR3 coding DNA: TGCGCCAGCAGCCCCGAGGGCCTTAGCGGGAGGAGTTACGCCGGGGAGCTGTTTTTT. It specifies CASSPEGLSGRSYAGELFF.

The V gene is TRBV19, the J gene TRBJ2-5; D perhaps matches TRBD2 (5 bases). V lost 5 bases and J lost 2, with 12 bases in between. The CDR3 is 14 residues long. The germline V gene has CDR1 LNHDA and CDR2 SQIVND (reference sequence). The CDR3 is CASSLNLAQETQYF. The DNA for the CDR3 is TGTGCCAGTAGTCTAAACCTAGCTCAAGAGACCCAGTACTTC.

This rearrangement joins TRBV29-1 to TRBJ2-1, with 10 bases that match TRBD2. Germline V gene data show CDR1 as SQVTM and CDR2 as ANQGSEA. This CDR3 spans 13 amino acids. The CDR3 DNA reads TGCACCGGTGGGACTAGCGCCTACAATGAGCAGTTCTTC. The encoded protein is CTGGTSAYNEQFF.

The chain carries TRBV7-2 and TRBJ1-6; D is undetermined. Germline CDR1 SGHTA, CDR2 FQGNSA. There are 13 residues in the CDR3. With 6 bases removed from V and 19 bases from J, the gap between germline ends came to 22 bases. The CDR3 here is CASRSPPGPEQHF. For the CDR3, the DNA is TGTGCCAGCAGAAGTCCTCCGGGTCCCGAGCAACACTTT.

This sequence joins TRBV7-9 and TRBJ1-1; D is uncertain. In germline, CDR1 is SEHNR, CDR2 FQNEAQ (reference sequence). CDR3 length equals 13 residues. The V end was cut by 2 bases, the J end by 4 bases, with 8 bases between. The DNA of the CDR3 is TGTGCCAGCAGCTTATCCGGTCCCACTGAAGCTTTCTTT. Translation: CASSLSGPTEAFF. Based on the CDR3 plus reference TRBV7-9 and TRBJ1-1, the full variable domain is DTGVSQNPRHKITKRGQNVTFRCDPISEHNRLYWYRQTLGQGPEFLTYFQNEAQLEKSRLLSDRFSAERPKGSFSTLEIQRTEQGDSAMYLCASSLSGPTEAFFGQGTRLTVV.

In DNA form, the CDR3 reads TGTGCCAGCAGTGAAGGCCAGGGTGGTGGCTACACCTTC. It specifies CASSEGQGGGYTF. The chain links TRBV2 to TRBJ1-2; weak D call: TRBD1 (5 bases). Per the germline V gene, CDR1 is SNHLY and CDR2 is FYNNEI. Trimming removed 1 base at V and 7 bases at J, with 10 bases between. The CDR3 spans 13 residues.

This clone was counted a few times. J is TRBJ2-2 and V is TRBV9; 10 bases align to TRBD2. The V gene's germline CDR1 is SGDLS and CDR2 YYNGEE. V lost 7 bases, J lost 0 bases, and 6 bases stayed unmatched. The CDR3 is made up of 16 amino acids. The CDR3 here is CASGRLAGPNTGELFF. DNA of the CDR3: TGTGCCAGCGGGCGACTAGCGGGCCCGAACACCGGGGAGCTGTTTTTT.

This clone was observed a handful of times. The rearrangement uses TRBV5-1 and TRBJ2-1; 8 bases agree with TRBD2. The CDR3 is made up of 15 amino acids. Germline V CDR1 and CDR2: SGHRS, YFSETQ. V shed 3 bases and J 8 bases; nucleotides not matched to a gene: 10. CDR3 protein: CASSSGLVLVHEQFF. DNA for the CDR3: TGCGCCAGCAGCTCGGGACTAGTGCTAGTCCATGAGCAGTTCTTC.

This chain joins TRBV5-6 and TRBJ2-6; D is unclear. Germline CDR1 is SGHDT and CDR2 is YYEEEE. This CDR3 comprises 15 residues. Trimming removed 4 bases at V and 2 bases at J, with 10 bases between. The DNA for the CDR3 is TGTGCCAGCAGCCCCCCTGACACTGGGGCCAACGTCCTGACTTTC. This translates into CASSPPDTGANVLTF.

The chain joins TRBV7-2 to TRBJ2-3; 8 positions agree with TRBD2. The CDR3 sequence is 14 residues long. Trimming took 5 bases from V and 4 from J; bases not matched to a gene: 5. From germline, CDR1 is SGHTA and CDR2 FQGNSA. CDR3 loop: CASSVGLASDTQYF. CDR3 in DNA: TGTGCCAGCAGCGTCGGACTAGCCTCAGATACGCAGTATTTT.

This chain joins TRBV15 and TRBJ2-1; 7 positions agree with TRBD2. The junction had 9 bases not matched to a gene; V was cut back by 8 bases and J by 8 bases. The CDR3 extends over 13 amino acids. Germline V gene lookup returns CDR1 LNHNV and CDR2 YYDKDF (reference sequence). CDR3 in amino acids: CATQGGRIDEQFF. In DNA, the CDR3 is TGTGCCACCCAAGGCGGGAGAATCGATGAGCAGTTCTTC.

The chain joins TRBV5-1 to TRBJ2-3; a possible D gene is TRBD2 (6 bases). Trimming removed 0 bases from V and 0 bases from J, with 11 bases in between. Germline assignment: CDR1 SGHRS and CDR2 YFSETQ. This CDR3 has 16 residues. CDR3 sequence reads: CASSLEGGTSTDTQYF. The DNA for the CDR3 is TGCGCCAGCAGCTTGGAGGGCGGGACTAGCACAGATACGCAGTATTTT. Together with reference TRBV5-1 and TRBJ2-3, the CDR3 gives the full variable domain: KAGVTQTPRYLIKTRGQQVTLSCSPISGHRSVSWYQQTPGQGLQFLFEYFSETQRNKGNFPGRFSGRQFSNSRSEMNVSTLELGDSALYLCASSLEGGTSTDTQYFGPGTRLTVL.

With regard to this clone: Other nucleotide sequences from this sample produce the same CDR3. The DNA of the CDR3 is TGCGCCAGCAGAGTGTCAGGCAATTCCTACGAGCAGTACTTC. Amino acid sequence: CASRVSGNSYEQYF. V and J are TRBV5-1 and TRBJ2-7; D is uncertain. The CDR3 is 14 amino acids. V gave up 5 bases and J gave up 1 base, with 13 bases separating them. Germline V gives CDR1 SGHRS, CDR2 YFSETQ.

The count of this clone is one. The chain combines TRBV25-1 with TRBJ2-5, with 10 bases that match TRBD1. The V segment lost 4 bases and the J segment 9 bases; nucleotides outside the gene matches: 14. In germline, CDR1 is MGHDK, CDR2 SYGVNS. This CDR3 region has 16 residues. The CDR3 DNA is TGTGCCAGCAGTGCACCCGGGACAGGGGCTTTCGGGGCCCAGTACTTC. Residues: CASSAPGTGAFGAQYF. The whole variable domain, filled in from reference TRBV25-1 and TRBJ2-5, reads EADIYQTPRYLVIGTGKKITLECSQTMGHDKMYWYQQDPGMELHLIHYSYGVNSTEKGDLSSESTVSRIRTEHFPLTLESARPSHTSQYLCASSAPGTGAFGAQYFGPGTRLLVL.

The chain is built from TRBV9 and TRBJ2-3, with a possible D match to TRBD1 (6 bases). Germline values: CDR1 SGDLS, CDR2 YYNGEE. Trimming took off 4 bases at V and 8 bases at J, with 14 bases between the two ends. The CDR3 has 13 amino acids. For the CDR3, the DNA is TGTGCCAGCAGCCCCCCGAGCAGGGGTACGCAGTATTTT. This sequence encodes CASSPPSRGTQYF.

The chain couples TRBV5-4 to TRBJ1-6; 8 bases fit TRBD1. With V trimmed by 0 bases and J by 8 bases, 16 bases remained unmatched. The CDR3 contains 19 residues. Germline CDR1 is SGHNT and CDR2 is YYREEE (reference sequence). The CDR3 coding sequence is TGTGCCAGCAGCTTGGTTTCAGGGGGCCGGTCCCCGAGGGATTCACCCCTCCACTTT. Translation gives CASSLVSGGRSPRDSPLHF.

This clone appeared once. The J gene is TRBJ1-2, the V gene TRBV19; 8 bases align to TRBD1. The germline CDR1 and CDR2 sequences are LNHDA and SQIVND (reference sequence). The CDR3 runs 16 residues. V lost 4 bases to trimming and J lost 4 bases; unmatched junction nucleotides: 11. The CDR3: CASSTIRDRSRYGYTF. Here the CDR3 DNA reads TGTGCCAGTAGTACGATCCGGGACAGGAGCCGCTATGGCTACACCTTC.

The chain has TRBV6-5 and TRBJ1-2; 9 bases map to TRBD1. Germline values: CDR1 MNHEY, CDR2 SVGAGI. V lost 0 bases and J lost 4; bases outside the gene matches: 3. This CDR3 is built from 15 residues. This chain's CDR3 is CASSYSHRGPYGYTF. CDR3 DNA sequence: TGTGCCAGCAGTTACTCTCACAGGGGGCCCTATGGCTACACCTTC.

The rearrangement uses TRBV7-3 and TRBJ2-3; 9 positions agree with TRBD2. J lost 2 bases, V lost 4 bases, and 10 bases had no gene match. The CDR3 contains 17 residues. The V gene's germline CDR1 is SGHTA and CDR2 FQGTGA. In DNA form, the CDR3 reads TGTGCCAGCAGCTCACCCCTAGCGGGAAACTACACAGATACGCAGTATTTT. Protein: CASSSPLAGNYTDTQYF.

The V call is TRBV29-1, the J call TRBJ2-7; D remains ambiguous. Germline V gives CDR1 SQVTM, CDR2 ANQGSEA. V lost 4 bases to trimming and J lost 2 bases, with 15 bases between them. CDR3 length equals 14 residues. CDR3 nucleotide sequence: TGCAGCGTTGCCGGGTCTCGGCCCCCCTACGAGCAGTACTTC. Its translation is CSVAGSRPPYEQYF.

Concerning this clone: This CDR3 is also generated by other DNA sequences in the sample. The J gene is TRBJ1-5, the V gene TRBV19, with D possibly being TRBD1 (6 bases). V lost 6 bases and J 0 bases, leaving 9 bases between the germline ends. The CDR3 loop spans 14 amino acids. Looked up from germline, CDR1 is LNHDA and CDR2 is SQIVND (reference sequence). CDR3 sequence (DNA): TGTGCCAGTAGCGACAGGTATAGCAATCAGCCCCAGCATTTT. Translated: CASSDRYSNQPQHF.

Concerning this clone: The germline gene is not matched at one end of the junction; a read error may be the cause. The chain combines TRBV7-9 with TRBJ2-7, with TRBD2 as a possible D gene (6 bases). The CDR3 has 14 residues. Germline loops: CDR1 SEHNR, CDR2 FQNEAQ (reference sequence). The CDR3 DNA sequence: TGTTCCAGCAGCCACTTAGGAGGGAAACCGGACCACATTTTC. Translation gives CSSSHLGGKPDHIF.

The V call is TRBV7-6, the J call TRBJ1-1, with 7 bases lining up with TRBD1. The CDR3 has 17 residues. Germline V CDR1 and CDR2: SGHVS, FNYEAQ. V lost 1 base to trimming and J lost 1 base; unmatched junction nucleotides: 9. CDR3 sequence (DNA): TGTGCCAGCAGCTTAGGACAGGGTGAATATACGAACACTGAAGCTTTCTTT. Its protein is CASSLGQGEYTNTEAFF.